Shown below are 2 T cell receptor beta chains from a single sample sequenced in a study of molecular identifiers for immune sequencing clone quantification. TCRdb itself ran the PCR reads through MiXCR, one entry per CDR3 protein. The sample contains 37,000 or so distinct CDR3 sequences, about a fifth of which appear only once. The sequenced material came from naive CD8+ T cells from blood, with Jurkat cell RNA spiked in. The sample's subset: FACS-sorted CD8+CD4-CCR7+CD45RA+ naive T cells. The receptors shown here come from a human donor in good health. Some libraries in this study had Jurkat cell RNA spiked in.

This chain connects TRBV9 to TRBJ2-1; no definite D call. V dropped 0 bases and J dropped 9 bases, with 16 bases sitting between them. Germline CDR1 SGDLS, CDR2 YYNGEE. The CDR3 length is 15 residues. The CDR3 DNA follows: TGTGCCAGCAGCGTAGTCGGAGCCACAAACAGTGAGCAGTTCTTC. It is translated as CASSVVGATNSEQFF. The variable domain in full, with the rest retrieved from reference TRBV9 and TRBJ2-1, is DSGVTQTPKHLITATGQRVTLRCSPRSGDLSVYWYQQSLDQGLQFLIQYYNGEERAKGNILERFSAQQFPDLHSELNLSSLELGDSALYFCASSVVGATNSEQFFGPGTRLTVL.

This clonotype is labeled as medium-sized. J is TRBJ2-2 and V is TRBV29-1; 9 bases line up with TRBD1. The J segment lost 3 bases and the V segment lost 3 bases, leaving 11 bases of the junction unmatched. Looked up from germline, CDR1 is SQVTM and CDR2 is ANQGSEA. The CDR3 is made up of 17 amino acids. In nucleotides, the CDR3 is TGCAGCGTTGATACAGGGGGCGCGGTGGGGTACACCGGGGAGCTGTTTTTT. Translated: CSVDTGGAVGYTGELFF.